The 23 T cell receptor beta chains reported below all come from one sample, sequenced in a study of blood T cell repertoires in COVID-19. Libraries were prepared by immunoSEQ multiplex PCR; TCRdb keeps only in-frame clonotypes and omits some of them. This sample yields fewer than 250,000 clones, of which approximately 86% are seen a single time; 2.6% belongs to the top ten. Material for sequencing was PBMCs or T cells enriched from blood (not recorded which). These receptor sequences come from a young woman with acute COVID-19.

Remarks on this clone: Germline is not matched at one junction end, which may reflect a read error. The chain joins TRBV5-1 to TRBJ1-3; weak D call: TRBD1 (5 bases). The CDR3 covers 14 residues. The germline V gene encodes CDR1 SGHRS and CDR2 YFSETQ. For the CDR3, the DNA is TGCGCCAGCAGCTTGGTACCAGGGTTGCAGATCCCCAGTTTT. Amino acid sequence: CASSLVPGLQIPSF.

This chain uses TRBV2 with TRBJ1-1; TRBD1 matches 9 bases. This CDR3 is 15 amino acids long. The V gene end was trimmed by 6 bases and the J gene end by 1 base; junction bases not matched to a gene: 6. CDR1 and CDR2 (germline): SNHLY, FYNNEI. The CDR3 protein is CASRGTGFRNTEAFF. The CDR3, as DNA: TGTGCCAGCAGGGGGACAGGGTTTAGGAACACTGAAGCTTTCTTT.

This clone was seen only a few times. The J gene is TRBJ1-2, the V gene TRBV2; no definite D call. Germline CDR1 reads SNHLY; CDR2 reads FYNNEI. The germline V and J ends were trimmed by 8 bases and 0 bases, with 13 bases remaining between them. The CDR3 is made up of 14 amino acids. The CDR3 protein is CASSAGPANYGYTF. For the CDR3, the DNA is TGTGCCAGCTCGGCGGGCCCAGCTAACTATGGCTACACCTTC.

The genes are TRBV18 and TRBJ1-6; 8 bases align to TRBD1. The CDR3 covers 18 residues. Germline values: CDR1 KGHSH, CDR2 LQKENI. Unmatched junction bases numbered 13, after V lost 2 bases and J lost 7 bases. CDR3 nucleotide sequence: TGTGCCAGCTCACCATACGGCGGACAGGGTGATGTGAATTCACCCCTCCACTTT. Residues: CASSPYGGQGDVNSPLHF.

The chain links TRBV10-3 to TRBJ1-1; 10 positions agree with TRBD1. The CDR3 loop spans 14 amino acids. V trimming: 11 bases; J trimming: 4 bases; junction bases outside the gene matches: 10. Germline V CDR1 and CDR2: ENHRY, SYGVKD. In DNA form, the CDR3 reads TGTGCCTCCAGACAGACAGGGGGCGGCACTGAAGCTTTCTTT. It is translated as CASRQTGGGTEAFF.

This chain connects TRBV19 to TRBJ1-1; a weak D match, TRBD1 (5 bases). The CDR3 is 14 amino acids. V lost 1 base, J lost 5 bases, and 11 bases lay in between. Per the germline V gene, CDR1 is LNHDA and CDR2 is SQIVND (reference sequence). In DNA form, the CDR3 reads TGTGCCAGTAGTATAGCCGGGGGAGGGACTGAAGCTTTCTTT. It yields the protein CASSIAGGGTEAFF. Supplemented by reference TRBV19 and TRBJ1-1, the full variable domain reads DGGITQSPKYLFRKEGQNVTLSCEQNLNHDAMYWYRQDPGQGLRLIYYSQIVNDFQKGDIAEGYSVSREKKESFPLTVTSAQKNPTAFYLCASSIAGGGTEAFFGQGTRLTVV.

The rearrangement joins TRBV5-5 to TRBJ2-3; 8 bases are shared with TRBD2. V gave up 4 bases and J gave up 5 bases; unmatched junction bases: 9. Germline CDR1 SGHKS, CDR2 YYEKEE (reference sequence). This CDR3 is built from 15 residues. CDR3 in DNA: TGTGCCAGCAGCAAGAGTAGCGGGGATGGAGATACGCAGTATTTT. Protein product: CASSKSSGDGDTQYF.

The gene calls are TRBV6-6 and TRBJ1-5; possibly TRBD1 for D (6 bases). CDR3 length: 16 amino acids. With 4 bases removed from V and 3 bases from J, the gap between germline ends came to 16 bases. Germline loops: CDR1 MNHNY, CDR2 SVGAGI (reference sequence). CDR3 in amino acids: CASSSRTEHFNQPQHF. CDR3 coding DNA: TGTGCCAGCAGTTCCCGGACAGAACACTTCAATCAGCCCCAGCATTTT.

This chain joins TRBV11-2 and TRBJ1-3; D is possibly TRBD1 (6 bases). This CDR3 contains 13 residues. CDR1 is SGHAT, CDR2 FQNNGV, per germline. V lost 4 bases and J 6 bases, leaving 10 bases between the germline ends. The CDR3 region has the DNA TGTGCCAGCAGCTCCAACAGGGCAAACACCATATATTTT. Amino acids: CASSSNRANTIYF.

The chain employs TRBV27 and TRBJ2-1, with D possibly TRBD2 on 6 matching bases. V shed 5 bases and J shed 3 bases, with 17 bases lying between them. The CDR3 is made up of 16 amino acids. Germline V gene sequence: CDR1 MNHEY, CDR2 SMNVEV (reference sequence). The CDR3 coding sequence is TGTGCCAGCAGTCGGGGACTGATTCAATACTACAATGAGCAGTTCTTC. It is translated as CASSRGLIQYYNEQFF.

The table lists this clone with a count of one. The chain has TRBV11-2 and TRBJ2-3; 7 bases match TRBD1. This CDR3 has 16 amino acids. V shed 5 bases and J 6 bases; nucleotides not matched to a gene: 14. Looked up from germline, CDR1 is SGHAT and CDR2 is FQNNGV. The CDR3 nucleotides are TGTGCCAGCAGCCGCGGACGGTCCTTACAGGGGGATACGCAGTATTTT. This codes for CASSRGRSLQGDTQYF.

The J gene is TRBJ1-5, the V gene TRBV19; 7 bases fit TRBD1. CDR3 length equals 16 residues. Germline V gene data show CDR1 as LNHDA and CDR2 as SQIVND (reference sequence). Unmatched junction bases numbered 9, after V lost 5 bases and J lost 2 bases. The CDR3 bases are TGTGCCAGTAGTCTTGAGGGGCAGGGGGGCAATCAGCCCCAGCATTTT. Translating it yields CASSLEGQGGNQPQHF.

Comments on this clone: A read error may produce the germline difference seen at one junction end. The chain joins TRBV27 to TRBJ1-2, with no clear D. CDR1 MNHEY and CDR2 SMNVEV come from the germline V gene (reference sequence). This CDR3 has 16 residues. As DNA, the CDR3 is TGTGCCAGCGGTTTCTTAGGGAGTCCTGCTAACTATGGCTACACCTTC. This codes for CASGFLGSPANYGYTF.

CDR3 coding DNA: TGTGCCAGCAGTCCAGGGGTAGCCCTCCACTTT. Its protein product is CASSPGVALHF. The chain joins TRBV2 to TRBJ1-6; D is perhaps TRBD1 (6 bases). Germline CDR1 and CDR2: SNHLY and FYNNEI. V gave up 5 bases and J gave up 14 bases, with 10 bases separating them. The CDR3 is 11 residues long.

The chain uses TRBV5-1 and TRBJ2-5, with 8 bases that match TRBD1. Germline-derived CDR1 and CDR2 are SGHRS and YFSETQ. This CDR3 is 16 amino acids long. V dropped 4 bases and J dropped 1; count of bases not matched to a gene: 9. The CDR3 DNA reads TGCGCCAGCAGCCCACCCGGGACAGGTTTCCAAGAGACCCAGTACTTC. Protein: CASSPPGTGFQETQYF.

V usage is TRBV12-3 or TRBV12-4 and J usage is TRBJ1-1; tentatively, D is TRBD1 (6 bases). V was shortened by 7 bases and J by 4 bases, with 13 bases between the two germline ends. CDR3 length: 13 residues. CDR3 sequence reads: CASTPWGRTEAFF. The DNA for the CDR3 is TGTGCCAGCACCCCGTGGGGGCGCACTGAAGCTTTCTTT.

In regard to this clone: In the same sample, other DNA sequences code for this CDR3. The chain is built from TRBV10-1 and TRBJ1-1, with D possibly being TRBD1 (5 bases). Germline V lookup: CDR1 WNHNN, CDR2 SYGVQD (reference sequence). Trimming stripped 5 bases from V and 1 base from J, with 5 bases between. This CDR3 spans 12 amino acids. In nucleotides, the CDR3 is TGCGCCAGCAGTACAGGGAACACTGAAGCTTTCTTT. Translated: CASSTGNTEAFF.

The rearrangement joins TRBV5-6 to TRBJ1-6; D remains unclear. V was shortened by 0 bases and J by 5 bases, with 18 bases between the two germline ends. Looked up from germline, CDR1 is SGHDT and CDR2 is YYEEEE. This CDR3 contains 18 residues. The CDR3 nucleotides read TGTGCCAGCAGCTTGGCGCACACCTGGTATTTGGATAATTCACCCCTCCACTTT. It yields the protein CASSLAHTWYLDNSPLHF.

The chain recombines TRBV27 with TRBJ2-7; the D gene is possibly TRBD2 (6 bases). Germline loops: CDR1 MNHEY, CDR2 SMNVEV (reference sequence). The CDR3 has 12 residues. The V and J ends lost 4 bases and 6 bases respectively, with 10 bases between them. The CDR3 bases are TGTGCCAGCAGTTCCGGGGGAGGCGAGCAGTACTTC. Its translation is CASSSGGGEQYF.

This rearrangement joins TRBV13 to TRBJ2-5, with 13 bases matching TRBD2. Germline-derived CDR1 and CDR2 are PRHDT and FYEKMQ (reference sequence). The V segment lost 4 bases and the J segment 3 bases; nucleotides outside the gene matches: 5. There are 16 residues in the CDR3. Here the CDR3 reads CASSSRLAGGEETQYF. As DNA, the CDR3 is TGTGCCAGCAGCTCAAGACTAGCGGGGGGTGAAGAGACCCAGTACTTC.

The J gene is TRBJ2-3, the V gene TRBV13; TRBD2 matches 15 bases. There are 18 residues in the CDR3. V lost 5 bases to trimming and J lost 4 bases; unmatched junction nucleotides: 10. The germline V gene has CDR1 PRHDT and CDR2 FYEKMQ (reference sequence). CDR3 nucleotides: TGTGCCAGCAGCCCTTCTTTAGGACTAGCGGGGGGGGCAGATACGCAGTATTTT. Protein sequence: CASSPSLGLAGGADTQYF.

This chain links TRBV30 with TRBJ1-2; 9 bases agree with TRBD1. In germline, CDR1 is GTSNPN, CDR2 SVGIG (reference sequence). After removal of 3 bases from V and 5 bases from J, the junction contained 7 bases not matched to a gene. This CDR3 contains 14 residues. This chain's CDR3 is CAWSAMGQGYGYTF. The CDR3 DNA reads TGTGCCTGGAGCGCGATGGGACAGGGTTATGGCTACACCTTC.

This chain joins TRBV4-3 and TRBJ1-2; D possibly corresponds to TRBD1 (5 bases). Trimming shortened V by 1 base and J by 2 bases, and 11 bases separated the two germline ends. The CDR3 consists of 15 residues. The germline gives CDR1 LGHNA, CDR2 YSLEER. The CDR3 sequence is CASSQGAGDNYGYTF. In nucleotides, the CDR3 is TGCGCCAGCAGCCAAGGAGCGGGGGACAACTATGGCTACACCTTC.